This T cell receptor beta chain was identified during a study of beta chain features in type 1 diabetes. The CDR3 spans 12 residues. Germline V gene data show CDR1 as MDHEN and CDR2 as SYDVKM. V was shortened by 2 bases and J by 5 bases, with 5 bases between the two germline ends. Note on this clone: The antigen is not known.

Reverse transcribing all isolated RNA meant expressed TCRB transcripts were sequenced. TCRdb's table, derived via immunoSEQ multiplex PCR, lists solely in-frame clones and lacks some. The sample carries some 150,000 clones, approximately 10% recorded once. Study-level results: VDJ junctions from type 1 diabetes patients carried fewer insertions and larger deletions. A greater similarity of naive, central memory and Treg TCRB repertoires was seen among patients than among healthy donors.

The V gene is TRBV28, the J gene TRBJ2-3; D gene unclear. The source material was central memory CD4+ T cells from blood. This clonotype was sampled from a man younger than 35 in good health. CDR3 residues: CASSLRVDTQYF. The CDR3 DNA reads as TGTGCCAGCAGTTTACGGGTAGATACGCAGTATTTT.